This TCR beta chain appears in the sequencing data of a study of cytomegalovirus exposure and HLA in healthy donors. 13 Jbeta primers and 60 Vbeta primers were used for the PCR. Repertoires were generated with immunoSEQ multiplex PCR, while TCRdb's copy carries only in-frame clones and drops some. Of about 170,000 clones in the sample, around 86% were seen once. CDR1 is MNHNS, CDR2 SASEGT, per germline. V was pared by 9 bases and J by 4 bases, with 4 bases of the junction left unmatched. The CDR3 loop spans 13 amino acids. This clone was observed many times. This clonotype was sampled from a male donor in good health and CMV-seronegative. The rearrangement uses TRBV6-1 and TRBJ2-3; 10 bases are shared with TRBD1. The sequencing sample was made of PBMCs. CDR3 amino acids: CASGTGDADTQYF. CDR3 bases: TGTGCCAGTGGGACAGGGGACGCAGATACGCAGTATTTT.